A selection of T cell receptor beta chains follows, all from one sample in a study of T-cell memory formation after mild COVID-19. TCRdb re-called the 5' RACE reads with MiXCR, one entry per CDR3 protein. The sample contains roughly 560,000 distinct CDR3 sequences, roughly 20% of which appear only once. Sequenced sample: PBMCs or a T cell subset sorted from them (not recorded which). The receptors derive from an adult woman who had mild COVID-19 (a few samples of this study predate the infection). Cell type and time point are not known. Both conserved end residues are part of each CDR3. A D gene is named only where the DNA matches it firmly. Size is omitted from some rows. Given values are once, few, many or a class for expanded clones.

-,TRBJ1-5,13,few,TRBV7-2,CASSLGGMQPQHF,TGTGCCAGCAGCTTAGGAGGGATGCAGCCCCAGCATTTT
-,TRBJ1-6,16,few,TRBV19,CASSLGQTAYNSPLHF,TGTGCCAGTAGTCTTGGACAGACTGCTTATAATTCACCCCTCCACTTT
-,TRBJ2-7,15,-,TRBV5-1,CASSLTWGGPYEQYF,TGCGCCAGCAGCTTGACATGGGGGGGCCCCTACGAGCAGTACTTC
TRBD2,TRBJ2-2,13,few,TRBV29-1,CSVDQGGTGELFF,TGCAGCGTCGACCAGGGAGGGACCGGGGAGCTGTTTTTT
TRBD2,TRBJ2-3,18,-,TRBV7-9,CASSSTGRGGRAEDTQYF,TGTGCCAGCAGCTCCACCGGAAGGGGCGGGAGGGCCGAAGATACGCAGTATTTT
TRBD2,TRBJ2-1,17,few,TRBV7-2,CASSPRTSGAPLDEQFF,TGTGCCAGCAGCCCCCGGACTAGCGGGGCCCCTCTGGATGAGCAGTTCTTC
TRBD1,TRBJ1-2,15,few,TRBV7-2,CASSLVGQGLDGYTF,TGTGCCAGCAGCTTAGTTGGACAGGGATTGGATGGCTACACCTTC
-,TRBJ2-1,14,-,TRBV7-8,CASSFSGEFNEQFF,TGTGCCAGCAGCTTCTCCGGAGAATTCAATGAGCAGTTCTTC
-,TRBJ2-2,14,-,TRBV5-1,CASRKQPVTGELFF,TGCGCCAGCAGGAAACAACCAGTCACCGGGGAGCTGTTTTTT
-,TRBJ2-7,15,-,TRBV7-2,CASSPAGGKIYEQYF,TGTGCCAGCAGCCCGGCCGGGGGAAAGATCTACGAGCAGTACTTC
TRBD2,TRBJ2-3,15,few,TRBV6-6,CASRAGTRGPDTQYF,TGTGCCAGCAGAGCCGGGACTAGGGGCCCGGATACGCAGTATTTT
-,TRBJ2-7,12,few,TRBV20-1,CSAPSQFYEQYF,TGCAGTGCGCCGAGCCAGTTCTACGAGCAGTACTTC
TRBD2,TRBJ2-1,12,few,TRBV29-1,CSGMIAGGPRFF,TGCAGCGGGATGATAGCGGGAGGGCCCCGGTTCTTC
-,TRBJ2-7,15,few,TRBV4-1,CASSQGPGLEYEQYF,TGCGCCAGCAGCCAAGGCCCGGGACTGGAGTACGAGCAGTACTTC
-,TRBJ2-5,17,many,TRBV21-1,CASSVPQQGAEQETQYF,TGTGCCAGCAGCGTCCCCCAGCAGGGGGCGGAACAAGAGACCCAGTACTTC
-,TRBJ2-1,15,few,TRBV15,CATSREQGNGDEQFF,TGTGCCACCAGCAGAGAACAGGGTAATGGGGATGAGCAGTTCTTC
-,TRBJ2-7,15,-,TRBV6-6,CASTLGIGGYYEQYF,TGTGCCAGCACCCTCGGCATTGGGGGGTATTACGAGCAGTACTTC
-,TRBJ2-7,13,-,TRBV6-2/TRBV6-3,CASSYRRNYEQYF,TGTGCCAGCAGTTACCGCAGAAACTACGAGCAGTACTTC
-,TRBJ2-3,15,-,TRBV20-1,CSVPDLREPTDTQYF,TGCAGTGTTCCGGACCTCCGGGAGCCCACAGATACGCAGTATTTT
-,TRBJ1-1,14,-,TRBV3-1,CASSITLGGTEAFF,TGTGCCAGCAGCATTACCTTGGGGGGAACTGAAGCTTTCTTT
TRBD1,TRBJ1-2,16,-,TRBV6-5,CASSYNQGQGPYGYTF,TGTGCCAGCAGTTACAACCAGGGACAGGGGCCCTATGGCTACACCTTC
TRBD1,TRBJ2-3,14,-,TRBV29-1,CSVTPGQGWDTQYF,TGCAGCGTTACCCCGGGACAGGGGTGGGATACGCAGTATTTT
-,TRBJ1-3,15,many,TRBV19,CASSLGTSFANTIYF,TGTGCCAGTAGCCTTGGTACCTCCTTTGCAAACACCATATATTTT